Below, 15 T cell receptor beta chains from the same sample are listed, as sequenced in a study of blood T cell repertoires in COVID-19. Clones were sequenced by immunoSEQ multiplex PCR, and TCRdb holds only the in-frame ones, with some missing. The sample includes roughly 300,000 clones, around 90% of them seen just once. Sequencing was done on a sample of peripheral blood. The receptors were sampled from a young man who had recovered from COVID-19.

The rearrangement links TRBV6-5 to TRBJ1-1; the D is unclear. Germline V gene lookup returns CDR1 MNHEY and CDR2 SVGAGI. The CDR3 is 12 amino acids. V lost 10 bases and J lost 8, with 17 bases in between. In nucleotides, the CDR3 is TGTGCCACCCTTGACCTGGGGAGAGAAGCTTTCTTT. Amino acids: CATLDLGREAFF.

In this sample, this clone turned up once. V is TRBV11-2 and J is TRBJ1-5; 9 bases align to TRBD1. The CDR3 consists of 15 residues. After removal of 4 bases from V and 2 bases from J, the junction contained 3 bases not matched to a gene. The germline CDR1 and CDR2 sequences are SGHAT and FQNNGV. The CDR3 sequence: CASSSGQGGNQPQHF. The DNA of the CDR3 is TGTGCCAGCAGCTCGGGACAGGGAGGCAATCAGCCCCAGCATTTT.

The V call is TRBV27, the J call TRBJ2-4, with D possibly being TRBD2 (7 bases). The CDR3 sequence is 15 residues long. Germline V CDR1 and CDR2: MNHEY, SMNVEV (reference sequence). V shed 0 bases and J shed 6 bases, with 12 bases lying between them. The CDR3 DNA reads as TGTGCCAGCAGTTTATCGAGGGGGGGCATAAACATTCAGTACTTC. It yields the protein CASSLSRGGINIQYF.

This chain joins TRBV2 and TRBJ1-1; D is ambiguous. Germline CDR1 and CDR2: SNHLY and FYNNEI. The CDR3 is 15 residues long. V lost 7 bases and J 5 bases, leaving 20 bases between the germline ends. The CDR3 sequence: CASIKSGLRETEAFF. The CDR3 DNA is TGTGCCAGCATTAAGTCCGGACTAAGAGAGACTGAAGCTTTCTTT. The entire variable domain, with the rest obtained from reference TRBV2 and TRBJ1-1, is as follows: EPEVTQTPSHQVTQMGQEVILRCVPISNHLYFYWYRQILGQKVEFLVSFYNNEISEKSEIFDDQFSVERPDGSNFTLKIRSTKLEDSAMYFCASIKSGLRETEAFFGQGTRLTVV.

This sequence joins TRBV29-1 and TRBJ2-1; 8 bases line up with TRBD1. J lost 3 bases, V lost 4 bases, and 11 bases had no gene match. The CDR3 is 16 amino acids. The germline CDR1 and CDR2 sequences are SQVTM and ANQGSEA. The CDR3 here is CSVAPWWDRIYNEQFF. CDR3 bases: TGCAGCGTTGCCCCGTGGTGGGACAGGATCTACAATGAGCAGTTCTTC.

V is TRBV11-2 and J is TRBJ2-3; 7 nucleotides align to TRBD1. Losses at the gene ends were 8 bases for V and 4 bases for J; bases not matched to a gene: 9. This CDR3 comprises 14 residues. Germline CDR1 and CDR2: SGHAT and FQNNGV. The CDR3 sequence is CASGTGTAADTQYF. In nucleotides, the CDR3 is TGTGCCAGCGGCACTGGGACAGCAGCAGATACGCAGTATTTT.

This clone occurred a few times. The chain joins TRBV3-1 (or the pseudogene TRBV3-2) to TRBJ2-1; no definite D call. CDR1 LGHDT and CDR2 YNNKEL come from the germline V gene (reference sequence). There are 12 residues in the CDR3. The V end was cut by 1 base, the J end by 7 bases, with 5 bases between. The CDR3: CASSQAGNEQFF. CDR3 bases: TGTGCCAGCAGCCAAGCCGGGAATGAGCAGTTCTTC.

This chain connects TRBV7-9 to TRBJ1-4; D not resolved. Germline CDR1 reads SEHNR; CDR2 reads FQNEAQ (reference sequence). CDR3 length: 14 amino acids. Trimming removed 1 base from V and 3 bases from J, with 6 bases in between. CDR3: CASSLGQPNEKLFF. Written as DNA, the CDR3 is TGTGCCAGCAGCTTAGGACAACCTAATGAAAAACTGTTTTTT.

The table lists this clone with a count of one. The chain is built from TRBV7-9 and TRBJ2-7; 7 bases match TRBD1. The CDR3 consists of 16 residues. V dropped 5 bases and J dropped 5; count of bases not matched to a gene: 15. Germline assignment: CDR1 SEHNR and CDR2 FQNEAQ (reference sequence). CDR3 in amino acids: CASSVRVTGALDEQYF. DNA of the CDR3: TGTGCCAGCAGCGTACGGGTAACAGGGGCTTTGGACGAGCAGTACTTC. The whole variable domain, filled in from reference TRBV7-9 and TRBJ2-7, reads DTGVSQNPRHKITKRGQNVTFRCDPISEHNRLYWYRQTLGQGPEFLTYFQNEAQLEKSRLLSDRFSAERPKGSFSTLEIQRTEQGDSAMYLCASSVRVTGALDEQYFGPGTRLTVT.

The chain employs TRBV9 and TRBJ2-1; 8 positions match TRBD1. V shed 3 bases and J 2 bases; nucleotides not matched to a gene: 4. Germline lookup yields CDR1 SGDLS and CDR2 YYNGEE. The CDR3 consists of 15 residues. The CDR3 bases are TGTGCCAGCAGCGAGGGACAGGAGACCTACAATGAGCAGTTCTTC. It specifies CASSEGQETYNEQFF.

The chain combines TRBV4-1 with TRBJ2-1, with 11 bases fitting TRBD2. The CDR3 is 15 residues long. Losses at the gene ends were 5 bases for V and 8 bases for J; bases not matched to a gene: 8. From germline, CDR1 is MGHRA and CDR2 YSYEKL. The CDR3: CASSKLAGVGDEQFF. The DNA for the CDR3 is TGCGCCAGCAGCAAACTAGCGGGAGTAGGCGATGAGCAGTTCTTC.

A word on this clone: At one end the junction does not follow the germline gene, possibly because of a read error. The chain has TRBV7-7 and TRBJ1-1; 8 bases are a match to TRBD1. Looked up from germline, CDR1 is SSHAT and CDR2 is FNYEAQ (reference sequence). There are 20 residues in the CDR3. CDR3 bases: TGTGCTAGCAGCCCGGACAGGGTATTAATTAATAGGGGTGGGGTTGGTGAAGCTTTCTTT. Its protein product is CASSPDRVLINRGGVGEAFF. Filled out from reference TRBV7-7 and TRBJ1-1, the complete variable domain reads GAGVSQSPRYKVTKRGQDVTLRCDPISSHATLYWYQQALGQGPEFLTYFNYEAQPDKSGLPSDRFSAERPEGSISTLTIQRTEQRDSAMYRCASSPDRVLINRGGVGEAFFGQGTRLTVV.

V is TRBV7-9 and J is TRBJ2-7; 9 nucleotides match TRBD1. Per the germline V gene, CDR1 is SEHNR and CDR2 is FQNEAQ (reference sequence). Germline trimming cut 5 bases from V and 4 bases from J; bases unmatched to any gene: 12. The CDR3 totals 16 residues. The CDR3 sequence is CASSQDRGAFTYEQYF. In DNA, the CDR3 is TGTGCCAGCAGCCAGGACAGGGGCGCCTTCACTTACGAGCAGTACTTC.

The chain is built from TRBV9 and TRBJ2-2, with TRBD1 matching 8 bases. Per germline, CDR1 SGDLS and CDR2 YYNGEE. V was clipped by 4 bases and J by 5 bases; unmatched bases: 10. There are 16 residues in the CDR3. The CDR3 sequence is CASSPTPRGRTGELFF. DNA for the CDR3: TGTGCCAGCAGCCCCACCCCCAGGGGGCGAACCGGGGAGCTGTTTTTT.

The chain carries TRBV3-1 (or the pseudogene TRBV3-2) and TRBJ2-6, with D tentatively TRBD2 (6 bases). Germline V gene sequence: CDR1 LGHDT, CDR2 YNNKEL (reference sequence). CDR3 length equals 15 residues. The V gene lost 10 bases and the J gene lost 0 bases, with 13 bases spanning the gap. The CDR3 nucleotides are TGTGCCACTTTCGGGGGTTACTCTGGGGCCAACGTCCTGACTTTC. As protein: CATFGGYSGANVLTF.